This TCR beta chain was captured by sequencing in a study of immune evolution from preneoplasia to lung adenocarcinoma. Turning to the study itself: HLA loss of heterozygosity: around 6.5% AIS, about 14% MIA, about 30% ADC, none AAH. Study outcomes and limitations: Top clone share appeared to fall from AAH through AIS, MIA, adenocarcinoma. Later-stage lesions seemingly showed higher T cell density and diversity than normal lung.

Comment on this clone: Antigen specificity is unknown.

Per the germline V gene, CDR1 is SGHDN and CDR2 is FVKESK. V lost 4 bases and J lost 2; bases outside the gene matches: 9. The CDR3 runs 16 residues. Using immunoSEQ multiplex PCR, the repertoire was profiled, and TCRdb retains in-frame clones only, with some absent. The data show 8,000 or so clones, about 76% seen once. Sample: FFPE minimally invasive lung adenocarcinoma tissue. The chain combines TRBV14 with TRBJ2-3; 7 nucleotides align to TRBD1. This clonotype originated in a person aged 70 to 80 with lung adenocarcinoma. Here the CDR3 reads CASSLQGFSFTDTQYF. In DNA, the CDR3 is TGTGCCAGCAGCCTACAGGGGTTCTCGTTCACAGATACGCAGTATTTT.